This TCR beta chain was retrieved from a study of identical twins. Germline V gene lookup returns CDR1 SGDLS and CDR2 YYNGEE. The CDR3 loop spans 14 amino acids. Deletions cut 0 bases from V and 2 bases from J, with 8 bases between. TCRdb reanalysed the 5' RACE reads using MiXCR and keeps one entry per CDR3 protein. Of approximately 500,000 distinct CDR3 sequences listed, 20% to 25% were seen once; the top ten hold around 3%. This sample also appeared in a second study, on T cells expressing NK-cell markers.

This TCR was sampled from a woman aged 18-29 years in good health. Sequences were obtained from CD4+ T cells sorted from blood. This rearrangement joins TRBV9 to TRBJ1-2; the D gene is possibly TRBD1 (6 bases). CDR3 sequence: CASSVGTGNYGYTF. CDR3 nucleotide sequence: TGTGCCAGCAGCGTAGGTACAGGGAACTATGGCTACACCTTC.